The 18 T cell receptor beta chains listed next were all sequenced from one sample in a study of somatic mutations in cytotoxic T cells in rheumatoid arthritis. Data came from immunoSEQ multiplex PCR; TCRdb stores just in-frame clones and leaves some out. The repertoire consists of around 15,000 clones, with around 68% occurring once and the leading ten covering under 30%. The sample consisted of CD8+ T cells sorted from blood. The receptors here all came from an adult with rheumatoid arthritis.

This rearrangement joins TRBV1 to TRBJ2-3; TRBD2 is taken as the D call from the table, unchecked against the DNA. TRBV1 is termed a pseudogene. This CDR3 has 12 amino acids. CDR3 sequence (DNA): TGCACCAGCGGACTAGCGGGAAATACGCAGTATTTT. Residues: CTSGLAGNTQYF.

V gene TRBV5-4 combines with J gene TRBJ2-2; D remains ambiguous. Germline V gene data show CDR1 as SGHNT and CDR2 as YYREEE (reference sequence). With 7 bases removed from V and 6 bases from J, the gap between germline ends came to 10 bases. The CDR3 has 12 amino acids. The CDR3 coding sequence is TGTGCCAGCGCGCGCATTCCCGGGGAGCTGTTTTTT. It encodes CASARIPGELFF. Drawing the rest from reference TRBV5-4 and TRBJ2-2, the complete variable domain is ETGVTQSPTHLIKTRGQQVTLRCSSQSGHNTVSWYQQALGQGPQFIFQYYREEENGRGNFPPRFSGLQFPNYSSELNVNALELDDSALYLCASARIPGELFFGEGSRLTVL.

The chain recombines TRBV27 with TRBJ2-3; D unresolved. The germline V and J ends were trimmed by 5 bases and 1 base, with 10 bases remaining between them. Germline loops: CDR1 MNHEY, CDR2 SMNVEV (reference sequence). The CDR3 sequence is 14 residues long. CDR3 DNA: TGTGCCAGCAGTATTTTCGACGGCACAGATACGCAGTATTTT. Its translation is CASSIFDGTDTQYF.

This clone turned up a few times. V is TRBV2 and J is TRBJ2-3; tentatively, D is TRBD2 (5 bases). Germline V lookup: CDR1 SNHLY, CDR2 FYNNEI. The CDR3 loop spans 14 amino acids. The V end lost 2 bases, the J end lost 9 bases, and 15 bases lay between the germline ends. CDR3 in DNA: TGTGCCAGCAGTGAAATCCCGGGAATGGTCACGCAGTATTTT. It encodes CASSEIPGMVTQYF.

A few counts support this clone. J is TRBJ2-2 and V is TRBV9; D is undetermined. Germline values: CDR1 SGDLS, CDR2 YYNGEE. This CDR3 is 11 amino acids long. V lost 2 bases and J lost 7, with 3 bases in between. Here the CDR3 DNA reads TGTGCCAGCAGCGTGGGCGGGGAGCTGTTTTTT. Amino acid sequence: CASSVGGELFF. The full variable domain, with the rest looked up from reference TRBV9 and TRBJ2-2, is DSGVTQTPKHLITATGQRVTLRCSPRSGDLSVYWYQQSLDQGLQFLIQYYNGEERAKGNILERFSAQQFPDLHSELNLSSLELGDSALYFCASSVGGELFFGEGSRLTVL.

The chain recombines TRBV6-6 with TRBJ2-6; D is undetermined. Germline CDR1 MNHNY, CDR2 SVGAGI (reference sequence). The CDR3 is 13 residues long. Trimming stripped 2 bases from V and 5 bases from J, with 4 bases between. The CDR3 nucleotides are TGTGCCAGCAGTTACGACAGGGCCAACGTCCTGACTTTC. Translated: CASSYDRANVLTF.

The V call is TRBV7-8, the J call TRBJ1-6, with TRBD1 identical over 11 bases. The V and J ends lost 3 bases and 8 bases, in that order; junction bases with no gene match: 15. Germline CDR1 and CDR2: SGHVS and FQNEAQ. This CDR3 comprises 19 residues. The CDR3 region has the DNA TGTGCCAGCAGCTTCAGCCCGGGACAGGGGGTGCCAGGGTATTCACCCCTCCACTTT. Its translation: CASSFSPGQGVPGYSPLHF.

This sequence joins TRBV9 and TRBJ2-3; D tentatively fits TRBD1 or TRBD2 (5 bases each). Per germline, CDR1 SGDLS and CDR2 YYNGEE. This CDR3 comprises 14 residues. The germline V and J ends were trimmed by 0 bases and 2 bases, with 7 bases remaining between them. CDR3 region: CASSVAGPTDTQYF. The CDR3 DNA reads TGTGCCAGCAGCGTAGCGGGGCCCACAGATACGCAGTATTTT.

This chain links TRBV28 with TRBJ2-7, with a tentative D call TRBD1 (5 bases). This CDR3 spans 15 amino acids. The V end was cut by 4 bases, the J end by 5 bases, with 18 bases between. The germline gives CDR1 MDHEN, CDR2 SYDVKM. This CDR3 reads CASSSWQGEDDEQYF. The CDR3, as DNA: TGTGCCAGCAGTTCATGGCAGGGTGAAGACGACGAGCAGTACTTC.

V is TRBV6-1 and J is TRBJ2-1; D ambiguous. CDR3 length equals 13 residues. Germline CDR1 is MNHNS and CDR2 is SASEGT. Trimming pared 6 bases from V and 6 bases from J, leaving 12 bases between. CDR3 in amino acids: CASSVLQFNEQFF. DNA of the CDR3: TGTGCCAGCAGCGTCCTCCAGTTCAATGAGCAGTTCTTC.

The rearrangement uses TRBV27 and TRBJ1-1; D perhaps matches TRBD1 (6 bases). Trimming removed 3 bases at V and 6 bases at J, with 14 bases between. CDR3 length equals 14 residues. Per germline, CDR1 MNHEY and CDR2 SMNVEV (reference sequence). This chain's CDR3 is CASSLSGESPEAFF. DNA of the CDR3: TGTGCCAGCAGTTTGTCAGGGGAGAGTCCTGAAGCTTTCTTT.

This chain joins TRBV27 and TRBJ1-2; 7 positions match TRBD1. After removal of 9 bases from V and 1 base from J, the junction contained 8 bases not matched to a gene. The CDR3 runs to 14 residues. From germline, CDR1 is MNHEY and CDR2 SMNVEV (reference sequence). The CDR3 coding sequence is TGTGCCAGTTCGGGACAGAATCTTAACTATGGCTACACCTTC. Encoded protein: CASSGQNLNYGYTF.

The sample holds one count of this clone. The chain has TRBV28 and TRBJ2-7; no definite D call. V dropped 5 bases and J dropped 2 bases, with 10 bases sitting between them. The CDR3 is 13 amino acids. The germline gives CDR1 MDHEN, CDR2 SYDVKM. The CDR3 DNA sequence: TGTGCCAGCAGTACCGATGACACCTACGAGCAGTACTTC. Translating it yields CASSTDDTYEQYF.

This clone was found a few times. This chain joins TRBV7-9 and TRBJ1-1; TRBD1 might be the D (5 bases). Trimming removed 1 base from V and 7 bases from J, with 13 bases in between. CDR3 size: 14 residues. Germline CDR1 and CDR2: SEHNR and FQNEAQ (reference sequence). CDR3 coding DNA: TGTGCCAGCAGCTTAGGGGACGGTGCCGATGAAGCTTTCTTT. Protein product: CASSLGDGADEAFF.

The chain employs TRBV6-4 and TRBJ2-7; 9 bases are shared with TRBD1. Germline V gene lookup returns CDR1 MRHNA and CDR2 SNTAGT. V lost 9 bases to trimming and J lost 3 bases; unmatched junction nucleotides: 21. CDR3 length equals 18 residues. CDR3 nucleotides: TGTGCCAGAAAGCTCCTGGCGGGGACAGGGAAAATTATCTACGAGCAGTACTTC. The encoded protein is CARKLLAGTGKIIYEQYF.

The chain joins TRBV11-2 to TRBJ2-3; possibly TRBD1 or TRBD2 for D (5 bases each). V was pared by 3 bases and J by 3 bases, with 16 bases between. This CDR3 spans 16 amino acids. In germline, CDR1 is SGHAT, CDR2 FQNNGV. CDR3 coding DNA: TGTGCCAGCAGCTTGGGCCGAGGGGTGACTACAGATACGCAGTATTTT. The encoded protein is CASSLGRGVTTDTQYF.

The gene calls are TRBV28 and TRBJ2-7, with 10 bases identical to TRBD1. The trim removed 1 base at V and 3 bases at J, leaving 6 bases unmatched. The CDR3 totals 16 residues. CDR1 and CDR2 from the germline V gene are MDHEN and SYDVKM. CDR3 nucleotide sequence: TGTGCCAGCAGTTTATCTTCCGGGACAGGGGTCTACGAGCAGTACTTC. It translates to CASSLSSGTGVYEQYF.

V is TRBV7-9 and J is TRBJ2-1; the D is unclear. CDR1 and CDR2 (germline): SEHNR, FQNEAQ (reference sequence). Trimming shortened V by 1 base and J by 8 bases, and 6 bases separated the two germline ends. CDR3 length equals 12 residues. For the CDR3, the DNA is TGTGCCAGCAGCTTAGGGGCGTATGAGCAGTTCTTC. As protein: CASSLGAYEQFF. Full variable domain (missing parts from reference TRBV7-9 and TRBJ2-1): DTGVSQNPRHKITKRGQNVTFRCDPISEHNRLYWYRQTLGQGPEFLTYFQNEAQLEKSRLLSDRFSAERPKGSFSTLEIQRTEQGDSAMYLCASSLGAYEQFFGPGTRLTVL.